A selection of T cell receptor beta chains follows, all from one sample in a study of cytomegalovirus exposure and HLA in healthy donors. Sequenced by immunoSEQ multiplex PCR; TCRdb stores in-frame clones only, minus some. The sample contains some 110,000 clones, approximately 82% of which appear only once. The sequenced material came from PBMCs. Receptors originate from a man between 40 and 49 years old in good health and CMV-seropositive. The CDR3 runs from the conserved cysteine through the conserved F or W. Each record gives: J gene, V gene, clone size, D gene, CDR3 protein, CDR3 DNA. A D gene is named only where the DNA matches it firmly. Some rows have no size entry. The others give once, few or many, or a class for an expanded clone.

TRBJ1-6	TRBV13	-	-	CASSLRSSYNSPLHF	TGTGCCAGCAGCTTGCGGAGCTCCTATAATTCACCCCTCCACTTT
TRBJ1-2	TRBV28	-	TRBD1	CASSTQGAHGYTF	TGTGCCAGCAGCACGCAGGGGGCCCATGGCTACACCTTC
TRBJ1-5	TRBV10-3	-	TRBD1	CAIATGDNQPQHF	TGTGCCATCGCGACAGGGGACAATCAGCCCCAGCATTTT
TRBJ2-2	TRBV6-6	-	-	CAGSPISGNTGELFF	TGTGCCGGCAGTCCCATTAGCGGGAACACCGGGGAGCTGTTTTTT
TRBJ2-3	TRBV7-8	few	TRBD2	CASSPQAGARGTDTQYF	TGTGCCAGCAGCCCACAAGCGGGGGCGAGGGGTACAGATACGCAGTATTTT
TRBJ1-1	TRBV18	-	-	CASSPPADEAFF	TGTGCCAGCTCACCACCAGCCGATGAAGCTTTCTTT
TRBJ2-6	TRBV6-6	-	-	CASSYKGLGANGLTF	TGTGCCAGCAGTTACAAGGGACTTGGGGCCAACGGCCTGACTTTC
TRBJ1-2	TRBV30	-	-	CAWSGDTYNYGYTF	TGTGCCTGGAGTGGGGACACCTATAACTATGGCTACACCTTC
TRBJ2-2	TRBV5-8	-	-	CASSLDGPGGELFF	TGTGCCAGCAGCTTAGATGGCCCGGGGGGGGAGCTGTTTTTT
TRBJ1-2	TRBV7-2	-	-	CASTYGGGNYGYTF	TGTGCCAGCACTTATGGGGGGGGAAACTATGGCTACACCTTC
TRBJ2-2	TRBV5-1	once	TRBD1	CASSLDRGTGELFF	TGCGCCAGCAGCTTGGACAGGGGAACCGGGGAGCTGTTTTTT
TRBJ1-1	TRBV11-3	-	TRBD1	CASSPGTVTLNTEAFF	TGTGCCAGCAGCCCTGGGACAGTCACCCTAAACACTGAAGCTTTCTTT
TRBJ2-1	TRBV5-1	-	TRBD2	CASSLAAGDEQFF	TGCGCCAGCAGCTTGGCGGCGGGGGATGAGCAGTTCTTC
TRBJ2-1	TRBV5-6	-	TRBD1	CASSFNTGGVGKEQFF	TGTGCCAGCAGCTTCAATACAGGGGGTGTCGGAAAAGAGCAGTTCTTC
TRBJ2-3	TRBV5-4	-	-	CASSLGGRATDTQYF	TGTGCCAGCAGCTTGGGGGGCCGCGCGACAGATACGCAGTATTTT
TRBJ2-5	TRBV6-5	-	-	CASSYERETQYF	TGTGCCAGCAGTTACGAGAGGGAGACCCAGTACTTC
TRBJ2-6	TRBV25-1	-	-	CASSEQGLPGANVLTF	TGTGCCAGCAGTGAACAAGGACTTCCCGGGGCCAACGTCCTGACTTTC
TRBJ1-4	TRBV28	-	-	CASSLMGAASEKLFF	TGTGCCAGCAGTTTAATGGGGGCCGCTAGTGAAAAACTGTTTTTT
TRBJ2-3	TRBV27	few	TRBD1	CASSSPGQGADTQYF	TGTGCCAGCAGTTCTCCGGGACAGGGCGCAGATACGCAGTATTTT
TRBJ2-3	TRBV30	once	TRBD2	CAWSGGLAATDTQYF	TGTGCCTGGAGTGGGGGTCTAGCGGCCACAGATACGCAGTATTTT
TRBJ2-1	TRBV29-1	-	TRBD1	CSVLTGTGLLKQFF	TGCAGCGTTCTCACCGGGACAGGGTTATTGAAGCAGTTCTTC
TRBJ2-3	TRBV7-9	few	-	CASSPNTDTQYF	TGTGCCAGCAGCCCCAACACAGATACGCAGTATTTT
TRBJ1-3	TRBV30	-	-	CAWSVRATSGNTIYF	TGTGCCTGGAGTGTGCGGGCCACCTCTGGAAACACCATATATTTT
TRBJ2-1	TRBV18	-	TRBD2	CASSPRGSGVSSYNEQFF	TGTGCCAGCTCACCCCGGGGTAGCGGGGTCAGCTCCTACAATGAGCAGTTCTTC
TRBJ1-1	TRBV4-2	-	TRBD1	CASSHPGQGAQNTEAFF	TGTGCCAGCAGCCATCCCGGACAGGGGGCACAGAACACTGAAGCTTTCTTT
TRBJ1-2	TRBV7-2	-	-	CASSLVGSQGGGYTF	TGTGCCAGCAGCTTAGTAGGTTCACAAGGAGGTGGCTACACCTTC
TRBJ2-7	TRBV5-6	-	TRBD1	CASSPTGGGYEQYF	TGTGCCAGCAGCCCGACAGGGGGCGGCTACGAGCAGTACTTC
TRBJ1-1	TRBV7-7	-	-	CASTRLSDTEAFF	TGTGCTAGCACGCGCCTGTCGGACACTGAAGCTTTCTTT
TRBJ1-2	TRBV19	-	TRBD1	CASSINRGQNYGYTF	TGTGCCAGTAGTATCAACAGGGGGCAGAACTATGGCTACACCTTC
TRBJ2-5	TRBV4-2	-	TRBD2	CASSQGGLAGARWETQYF	TGTGCCAGCAGCCAAGGTGGCCTAGCGGGGGCCAGGTGGGAGACCCAGTACTTC
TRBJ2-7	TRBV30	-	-	CAWGLAPNEQYF	TGTGCCTGGGGCCTCGCCCCGAACGAGCAGTACTTC
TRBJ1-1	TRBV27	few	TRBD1	CASSLGQGNTEAFF	TGTGCCAGCAGTTTGGGACAGGGGAACACTGAAGCTTTCTTT
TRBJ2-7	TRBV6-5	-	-	CASNNYGGEQYF	TGTGCCAGCAACAACTATGGAGGCGAGCAGTACTTC
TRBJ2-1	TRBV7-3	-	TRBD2	CASSLGGASYNEQFF	TGTGCCAGCAGCCTCGGGGGGGCTTCCTACAATGAGCAGTTCTTC
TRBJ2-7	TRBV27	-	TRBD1	CASSEGTGGIGEQYF	TGTGCCAGCAGTGAGGGGACAGGGGGCATCGGCGAGCAGTACTTC
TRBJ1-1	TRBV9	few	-	CASSVVGATNTEAFF	TGTGCCAGCAGCGTAGTGGGGGCGACGAACACTGAAGCTTTCTTT
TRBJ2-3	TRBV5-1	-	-	CASSLDGSLTDTQYF	TGCGCCAGCAGCTTGGACGGGAGCCTCACAGATACGCAGTATTTT
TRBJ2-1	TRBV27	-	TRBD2	CASSFLLAGGFDEQFF	TGTGCCAGCAGTTTTCTCCTAGCGGGGGGTTTCGATGAGCAGTTCTTC
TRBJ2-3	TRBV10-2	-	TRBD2	CASSESYSGGFTDTQYF	TGCGCCAGCAGCGAATCCTACAGCGGGGGCTTCACAGATACGCAGTATTTT
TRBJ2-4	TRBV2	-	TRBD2	CASSEEGGGAKNIQYF	TGTGCCAGCAGTGAAGAGGGCGGGGGGGCCAAAAACATTCAGTACTTC
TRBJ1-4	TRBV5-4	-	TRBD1	CASSLGQGEKLFF	TGTGCCAGCAGCTTGGGACAGGGAGAAAAACTGTTTTTT
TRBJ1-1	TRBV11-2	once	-	CASTLRGENTEAFF	TGTGCCAGCACTCTGCGGGGGGAAAACACTGAAGCTTTCTTT
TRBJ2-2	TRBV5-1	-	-	CASSPGLTNTGELFF	TGCGCCAGCAGCCCCGGACTAACGAACACCGGGGAGCTGTTTTTT
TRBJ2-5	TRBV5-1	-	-	CASENQETQYF	TGCGCCAGCGAGAACCAAGAGACCCAGTACTTC
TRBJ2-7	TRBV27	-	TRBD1	CASSPPYGQDYERQYF	TGTGCCAGCAGTCCCCCCTATGGACAGGATTACGAGCGGCAGTACTTC
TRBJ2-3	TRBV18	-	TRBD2	CASSPQWGGDTQYF	TGTGCCAGCTCCCCCCAGTGGGGAGGGGATACGCAGTATTTT
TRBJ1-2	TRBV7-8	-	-	CASSSVISRQGGYGYTF	TGTGCCAGCAGCTCAGTGATATCAAGGCAGGGAGGCTATGGCTACACCTTC
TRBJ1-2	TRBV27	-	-	CASSEGGFGNYGYTF	TGTGCCAGCAGTGAAGGAGGGTTTGGTAACTATGGCTACACCTTC
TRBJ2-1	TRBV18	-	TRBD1	CASSRTGNEQFF	TGTGCCAGCTCCCGGACAGGGAATGAGCAGTTCTTC
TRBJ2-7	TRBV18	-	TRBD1	CASSGQGAYEQYF	TGTGCCAGCTCTGGACAGGGGGCCTACGAGCAGTACTTC
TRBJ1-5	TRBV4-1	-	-	CASSFLLLAARNQPQHF	TGCGCCAGCAGCTTTCTCCTTTTGGCAGCGCGCAATCAGCCCCAGCATTTT
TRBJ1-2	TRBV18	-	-	CASSLEGYGYTF	TGTGCCAGCTCACTAGAGGGCTATGGCTACACCTTC
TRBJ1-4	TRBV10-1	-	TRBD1	CASSESGTGTEKLFF	TGCGCCAGCAGTGAGTCGGGGACAGGGACCGAAAAACTGTTTTTT
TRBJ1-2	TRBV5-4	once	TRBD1	CASSSVGQGRGYTF	TGTGCCAGCAGTTCAGTTGGACAGGGAAGGGGCTACACCTTC
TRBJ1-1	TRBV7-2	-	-	CASSLASNRKAFF	TGTGCCAGCAGCTTAGCGAGTAACAGAAAAGCTTTCTTT
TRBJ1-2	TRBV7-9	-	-	CASSPGSFYGYTF	TGTGCCAGCAGCCCCGGGAGCTTCTATGGCTACACCTTC
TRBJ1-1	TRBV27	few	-	CASSLSVAGNTEAFF	TGTGCCAGCAGTTTATCGGTGGCAGGGAACACTGAAGCTTTCTTT
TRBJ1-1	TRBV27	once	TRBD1	CASSFRRGPRMNTEAFF	TGTGCCAGCAGTTTTCGAAGGGGGCCTCGCATGAACACTGAAGCTTTCTTT